The 26 T cell receptor beta chains below come from one sample, sequenced in a study of glioma-infiltrating T cells. TCR alpha and beta CDR3 regions were amplified from RNA using iRepertoire nested multiplex PCR. MiXCR was run by TCRdb on the multiplex PCR reads, yielding one entry per CDR3 protein. Altogether about 89,000 distinct CDR3 sequences are present, about 23% being singletons, with the ten largest covering about 6.7%. The sequencing sample was made of glioma tissue, nonneoplastic brain tissue, or PBMCs (not recorded which). All receptors derive from a human donor with low-grade glioma or glioblastoma, undergoing nonglioma brain surgery, or in good health (not recorded which).

This clonotype appeared many times. The rearrangement links TRBV4-1 to TRBJ2-4; 9 bases fit TRBD1. The CDR3 totals 15 residues. Trimming cost V 0 bases and J 6 bases; bases outside gene matches: 3. Per germline, CDR1 MGHRA and CDR2 YSYEKL. This CDR3 reads CASSQDLGQGNIQYF. CDR3 coding DNA: TGCGCCAGCAGCCAAGATTTGGGACAGGGAAACATTCAGTACTTC.

This clonotype appeared a few times. The chain is built from TRBV18 and TRBJ2-7, with D possibly matching TRBD1 (6 bases). The CDR3 covers 14 residues. Deletions cut 0 bases from V and 0 bases from J, with 6 bases between. Per the germline V gene, CDR1 is KGHSH and CDR2 is LQKENI. The CDR3, as DNA: TGTGCCAGCTCACCACCGGACAGCTCCTACGAGCAGTACTTC. It codes for CASSPPDSSYEQYF.

Ten or more counts support this clonotype. The chain combines TRBV5-6 with TRBJ1-5, with unresolved D. The CDR3 has 14 amino acids. CDR1 is SGHDT and CDR2 is YYEEEE in the germline V gene. Trimming cost V 0 bases and J 3 bases, with 7 bases left between them. The CDR3 DNA is TGTGCCAGCAGCTTGGGACTTTACAATCAGCCCCAGCATTTT. It is translated as CASSLGLYNQPQHF.

In this sample, this clonotype turned up many times. The J gene is TRBJ1-2, the V gene TRBV6-1; a possible D gene is TRBD1 (5 bases). The CDR3 is made up of 12 amino acids. V lost 8 bases and J 2 bases, leaving 9 bases between the germline ends. Germline V lookup: CDR1 MNHNS, CDR2 SASEGT. This CDR3 is CASAGANYGYTF. In DNA form, the CDR3 reads TGTGCCAGCGCTGGGGCCAACTATGGCTACACCTTC.

The chain recombines TRBV6-1 with TRBJ1-5, with 10 bases aligning to TRBD1. The CDR3 length is 14 residues. Germline V gene lookup returns CDR1 MNHNS and CDR2 SASEGT. The CDR3 protein is CASGPGQGDQPQHF. CDR3 DNA sequence: TGTGCGAGCGGCCCCGGACAGGGGGATCAGCCCCAGCATTTT.

This clonotype was recorded many times. The gene calls are TRBV27 and TRBJ1-5; D might be TRBD1 (5 bases). This CDR3 comprises 15 residues. Trimming stripped 4 bases from V and 6 bases from J, with 16 bases between. Germline V gives CDR1 MNHEY, CDR2 SMNVEV (reference sequence). The CDR3 sequence is CASSYRHPGGQPQHF. The CDR3 DNA follows: TGTGCCAGCAGTTATAGGCACCCGGGGGGTCAGCCCCAGCATTTT.

The chain carries TRBV12-3 or TRBV12-4 and TRBJ1-3, with no clear D. The V and J ends lost 3 bases and 0 bases respectively, with 12 bases between them. This CDR3 has 16 amino acids. This CDR3 is CASSFLSGSSGNTIYF. The CDR3 DNA reads as TGTGCCAGCAGTTTCCTCAGCGGCTCCTCTGGAAACACCATATATTTT.

At least ten counts were recorded for this clonotype. The chain links TRBV2 to TRBJ2-3, with D possibly matching TRBD2 (6 bases). This CDR3 comprises 12 residues. V was clipped by 8 bases and J by 5 bases, with 11 bases between them. Germline loops: CDR1 SNHLY, CDR2 FYNNEI. Here the CDR3 DNA reads TGTGCCAGCTGCGGGGTTGGAGATACGCAGTATTTT. It is translated as CASCGVGDTQYF.

As concerns this clonotype: A much larger clone differs by one base, so this may be a read error. The genes are TRBV28 and TRBJ2-1; no clear D gene. V lost 6 bases and J lost 4, with 16 bases in between. The CDR3 consists of 15 residues. The V gene's germline CDR1 is MDHEN and CDR2 SYDVKM. Here the CDR3 DNA reads TGTGCCAGCAGCTTAGTTGCCAGGCCTTACAATGAGCAGTTCTTC. Its protein is CASSLVARPYNEQFF.

Points on this clonotype: A read error is possible here, since a much larger clone lies one base away. The J gene is TRBJ2-2, the V gene TRBV7-9, with 7 bases identical to TRBD2. The CDR3 extends over 16 amino acids. The germline V gene encodes CDR1 SEHNR and CDR2 FQNEAQ (reference sequence). CDR3 DNA: TGCGCCAGCAGCCAAACATTGGGAGGGTACACCAGGGAGCTGTTTTTT. Amino acids: CASSQTLGGYTRELFF.

The genes are TRBV12-3 or TRBV12-4 and TRBJ1-4; D is perhaps TRBD1 (6 bases). V lost 5 bases and J 8 bases, leaving 15 bases between the germline ends. The CDR3 totals 14 residues. CDR3 DNA: TGTGCCAGCAGTGAAAGGGGGTTTAGCGAAAAACTGTTTTTT. As protein: CASSERGFSEKLFF.

In this sample, this clonotype turned up many times. The chain couples TRBV28 to TRBJ2-3; possibly TRBD1 for D (6 bases). Germline CDR1 reads MDHEN; CDR2 reads SYDVKM. Deletions cut 3 bases from V and 1 base from J, with 8 bases between. This CDR3 spans 14 amino acids. The CDR3 DNA reads as TGTGCCAGCAGTTTTCCAGGGGGCACAGATACGCAGTATTTT. Translation: CASSFPGGTDTQYF.

This clonotype was seen at least ten times. The V and J genes are TRBV2 and TRBJ1-5; D possibly corresponds to TRBD1 (6 bases). This CDR3 comprises 15 residues. Per germline, CDR1 SNHLY and CDR2 FYNNEI. Trimming stripped 6 bases from V and 0 bases from J, with 12 bases between. Here the CDR3 reads CASRRQADSNQPQHF. The CDR3 coding sequence is TGTGCCAGCAGGCGACAGGCGGATAGCAATCAGCCCCAGCATTTT. The full variable domain, in which reference TRBV2 and TRBJ1-5 provide the parts outside the CDR3, is EPEVTQTPSHQVTQMGQEVILRCVPISNHLYFYWYRQILGQKVEFLVSFYNNEISEKSEIFDDQFSVERPDGSNFTLKIRSTKLEDSAMYFCASRRQADSNQPQHFGDGTRLSIL.

This clonotype came up many times. V usage is TRBV27 and J usage is TRBJ1-2; perhaps TRBD1 as D (6 bases). The V gene lost 3 bases and the J gene lost 4 bases, with 9 bases spanning the gap. The CDR3 consists of 13 residues. Germline V lookup: CDR1 MNHEY, CDR2 SMNVEV (reference sequence). CDR3 loop: CASSFTGPYGYTF. The CDR3 nucleotides read TGTGCCAGCAGTTTCACAGGGCCCTATGGCTACACCTTC.

This sequence joins TRBV12-3 or TRBV12-4 and TRBJ2-6; D is undetermined. The CDR3 contains 14 residues. Trimming took off 6 bases at V and 4 bases at J, with 10 bases between the two ends. The CDR3 DNA reads TGTGCCAGCAGCCCGAGTGGGGGGGCCAACGTCCTGACTTTC. Its translation is CASSPSGGANVLTF.

This clonotype was counted ten times or more. The CDR3 coding sequence is TGTGCCACCAGCAGAGCCCAGGGGGCGAGCCCTGAAGCTTTCTTT. Its translation: CATSRAQGASPEAFF. The V and J genes are TRBV15 and TRBJ1-1, with 8 bases aligning to TRBD1. The V gene's germline CDR1 is LNHNV and CDR2 YYDKDF (reference sequence). The CDR3 has 15 residues. Trimming cost V 1 base and J 6 bases; bases outside gene matches: 7. Looking up the rest from reference TRBV15 and TRBJ1-1 gives the full variable domain: DAMVIQNPRYQVTQFGKPVTLSCSQTLNHNVMYWYQQKSSQAPKLLFHYYDKDFNNEADTPDNFQSRRPNTSFCFLDIRSPGLGDTAMYLCATSRAQGASPEAFFGQGTRLTVV.

This clonotype was seen at least ten times. The V gene is TRBV3-1, the J gene TRBJ1-2; D ambiguous. Trimming cost V 1 base and J 8 bases, with 5 bases left between them. Germline V lookup: CDR1 LGHDT, CDR2 YNNKEL (reference sequence). The CDR3 consists of 11 residues. CDR3 amino acids: CASSQGWGYTF. Written as DNA, the CDR3 is TGTGCCAGCAGCCAAGGATGGGGCTACACCTTC.

This clonotype was counted a few times. The chain links TRBV19 to TRBJ2-7; D unresolved. Looked up from germline, CDR1 is LNHDA and CDR2 is SQIVND (reference sequence). The CDR3 contains 14 residues. Trimming shortened V by 3 bases and J by 3 bases, and 12 bases separated the two germline ends. CDR3 loop: CASSITRTYYEQYF. The DNA of the CDR3 is TGTGCCAGTAGTATTACGCGAACCTACTACGAGCAGTACTTC.

This clonotype has a count of ten or more. This sequence joins TRBV2 and TRBJ1-1; D possibly corresponds to TRBD1 (5 bases). The CDR3 spans 13 residues. The V gene lost 4 bases and the J gene lost 5 bases, with 11 bases spanning the gap. Germline CDR1 reads SNHLY; CDR2 reads FYNNEI. This CDR3 reads CASSVEGRTEAFF. The CDR3, as DNA: TGTGCCAGCAGTGTGGAGGGGAGAACTGAAGCTTTCTTT.

In its sample, this clonotype is medium-sized (0.01 to 0.1%). The chain carries TRBV20-1 and TRBJ2-3; no clear D gene. CDR3 length equals 12 residues. The V end lost 3 bases, the J end lost 4 bases, and 8 bases lay between the germline ends. Germline V gene lookup returns CDR1 DFQATT and CDR2 SNEGSKA (reference sequence). CDR3 sequence (DNA): TGCAGTGCTAGCCCTAGTCCAGATACGCAGTATTTT. As protein: CSASPSPDTQYF.

This clonotype has at least ten counts. A read error may produce the germline difference seen at one junction end. V and J are TRBV4-1 and TRBJ2-5; 14 bases match TRBD2. CDR3 length: 16 residues. In germline, CDR1 is MGHRA, CDR2 YSYEKL. The CDR3 coding sequence is TGTGCCAGCAGCCAAGGACTAGCGGGGGGACAAGAGACCCAGTACTTC. It is translated as CASSQGLAGGQETQYF.

The table lists this clonotype with a few counts. This rearrangement joins TRBV19 to TRBJ2-3, with D possibly called TRBD1 or TRBD2 (5 bases each). Germline values: CDR1 LNHDA, CDR2 SQIVND (reference sequence). V lost 3 bases to trimming and J lost 7 bases, with 17 bases between them. CDR3 size: 15 residues. The CDR3 nucleotides read TGTGCCAGTAGTATGCTGGGGACGGCACTGAATACGCAGTATTTT. Translation: CASSMLGTALNTQYF.

This clonotype was detected a few times. This chain joins TRBV12-3 or TRBV12-4 and TRBJ2-1; the D gene is possibly TRBD2 (6 bases). Trimming removed 3 bases from V and 5 bases from J, with 11 bases in between. The length of the CDR3 is 14 residues. In DNA, the CDR3 is TGTGCCAGCAGTTTTGGGGGAGGTCACAATGAGCAGTTCTTC. This encodes CASSFGGGHNEQFF.

The V gene is TRBV19, the J gene TRBJ2-5, with a tentative D call TRBD2 (5 bases). Trimming shortened V by 6 bases and J by 5 bases, and 19 bases separated the two germline ends. The CDR3 sequence is 15 residues long. In germline, CDR1 is LNHDA, CDR2 SQIVND (reference sequence). CDR3 residues: CASREGPRAAETQYF. The CDR3 DNA follows: TGTGCCAGTAGAGAAGGACCGCGGGCGGCGGAGACCCAGTACTTC.

The rearrangement links TRBV5-5 to TRBJ1-2, with TRBD1 matching 8 bases. Germline V gene lookup returns CDR1 SGHKS and CDR2 YYEKEE (reference sequence). This CDR3 spans 15 amino acids. J lost 0 bases, V lost 0 bases, and 1 base had no gene match. CDR3 sequence reads: CASSLGTGSNYGYTF. CDR3 DNA: TGTGCCAGCAGCTTGGGGACAGGGTCTAACTATGGCTACACCTTC.

This clonotype was seen a few times. The chain uses TRBV11-2 and TRBJ1-1; 12 nucleotides align to TRBD1. Germline-derived CDR1 and CDR2 are SGHAT and FQNNGV. This CDR3 has 16 amino acids. Germline trimming cut 5 bases from V and 2 bases from J; bases unmatched to any gene: 6. This CDR3 is CASSDTGTGGNTEAFF. CDR3 DNA sequence: TGTGCCAGCAGCGATACCGGGACAGGGGGCAACACTGAAGCTTTCTTT.